The T cell receptor beta chain under discussion was sequenced for a study of shared clonotypes between healthy human individuals. Study-level results: Researchers found naive subsets generally carried larger estimated richness than memory subsets. In contrast to clonotypes shared by all four donors, non-shared clonotypes had lower generation probabilities.

The CDR3 spans 13 residues. Germline V gene data show CDR1 as SGHKS and CDR2 as YYEKEE (reference sequence). Trimming took off 4 bases at V and 10 bases at J, with 17 bases between the two ends. Using immunoSEQ multiplex PCR, the repertoire was profiled, and TCRdb retains in-frame clones only, with some absent. This sample carries millions of clones, approximately 90% of them seen once, and the ten largest clones take roughly 0.14%. Comments on this clone: Its specificity is unknown.

Sequenced: naive CD4+ T cells sorted from blood. The subset denotes: CD45RA+ positively selected. This chain connects TRBV5-5 to TRBJ2-5; TRBD2 might be the D (7 bases). The TCR sequence derives from a man aged 18 to 29 in good health. The CDR3 here is CASSHPGGRGQYF. Written as DNA, the CDR3 is TGTGCCAGCAGCCACCCGGGGGGCCGGGGCCAGTACTTC.